This entry features one T cell receptor (beta chain) sequence. The authors ran a second PCR of roughly 6 to 12 cycles using a sample-barcoded 5' primer and a J-beta primer mix. From each sample, at least 3 million paired-end reads containing CDR3 were obtained. TCRdb re-called the 5' RACE reads through MiXCR, storing one row per CDR3 protein. The sample records roughly 800,000 distinct CDR3 sequences, more than 20% being singletons. These data belong to a study of blood T cells in healthy people across ages. The data also belong to a second study, concerning T cells of mothers and their children. That report notes: A few healthy Caucasian mothers and their six children donated.

Sequences were obtained from blood. The sequence was collected from a boy between 10 and 17 years old in good health.

The CDR3 region is CSVAFRGFYNEQFF. The CDR3 region has the DNA TGCAGCGTTGCATTCCGGGGGTTTTACAATGAGCAGTTCTTC. The chain joins TRBV29-1 to TRBJ2-7; maybe TRBD2 (6 bases). The J call may be in error: the DNA end matches TRBJ2-1 better. This CDR3 has 14 amino acids. The germline gives CDR1 SQVTM, CDR2 ANQGSEA.